The 32 T cell receptor beta chains below all came from one sample that was sequenced in a study of vaccination effects on CD4 cells after COVID-19. Sequencing was preceded by expansion of antigen-specific CD4+ T cells with viral peptide pools in the ViraFEST assay. It was after approximately 11 days of culture that CD4+ T cells were isolated. Sometime from March through December 2020, the person acquired a SARS-CoV-2 infection that PCR confirmed. Data came from immunoSEQ multiplex PCR; TCRdb stores just in-frame clones and leaves some out. The data contain 20,000 to 30,000 clones, 69% of them singletons. These receptors are not linked to any known antigen. The source was CD4+ T cells from PBMCs cultured with SARS-CoV-2 spike peptides, collected before COVID-19 vaccination. These receptors came from a human donor who had a prior SARS-CoV-2 infection.

This clone showed up just a few times. The chain has TRBV7-8 and TRBJ2-5, with 9 nucleotides matching TRBD1. V gave up 1 base and J gave up 7 bases; unmatched junction bases: 10. CDR3 size: 16 residues. Looked up from germline, CDR1 is SGHVS and CDR2 is FQNEAQ. The CDR3 DNA is TGTGCCAGCAGCTTAGTGGGACAGGGATTCGGGGGGACCCAGTACTTC. As protein: CASSLVGQGFGGTQYF.

The V call is TRBV27, the J call TRBJ1-5, with D possibly TRBD1 on 6 matching bases. V was clipped by 6 bases and J by 0 bases, with 12 bases between them. Germline V gene lookup returns CDR1 MNHEY and CDR2 SMNVEV (reference sequence). The CDR3 is 15 residues long. As DNA, the CDR3 is TGTGCCAGCAGAGACAGGTTTTATAGCAATCAGCCCCAGCATTTT. This codes for CASRDRFYSNQPQHF.

The chain couples TRBV5-1 to TRBJ2-7; TRBD1 aligns across 7 bases. Germline loops: CDR1 SGHRS, CDR2 YFSETQ. The ends lost 0 bases at V and 2 bases at J; junction bases unmatched: 5. This CDR3 contains 15 residues. CDR3 in DNA: TGCGCCAGCAGCTTGGACCGGACAGGCACCTACGAGCAGTACTTC. This sequence encodes CASSLDRTGTYEQYF.

This clone was found once. The chain couples TRBV7-9 to TRBJ1-5; D unresolved. V was cut by 4 bases and J by 6 bases, with 7 bases left in between. The CDR3 consists of 12 residues. The germline gives CDR1 SEHNR, CDR2 FQNEAQ (reference sequence). CDR3: CASSYRSQPQHF. The DNA for the CDR3 is TGTGCCAGCAGCTATAGGAGTCAGCCCCAGCATTTT.

The chain employs TRBV3-1 (or the pseudogene TRBV3-2) and TRBJ2-3, with 11 bases matching TRBD2. CDR1 and CDR2 from the germline V gene are LGHDT and YNNKEL (reference sequence). After removal of 6 bases from V and 3 bases from J, the junction contained 14 bases not matched to a gene. CDR3 size: 18 residues. The CDR3 DNA follows: TGTGCCAGCAGTGGAGGTAGCGGGAGGGCCTTAAGTACAGATACGCAGTATTTT. Amino acid sequence: CASSGGSGRALSTDTQYF.

This rearrangement joins TRBV30 to TRBJ1-2; possibly TRBD1 for D (5 bases). Germline-derived CDR1 and CDR2 are GTSNPN and SVGIG (reference sequence). V was clipped by 2 bases and J by 7 bases, with 14 bases between them. The CDR3 consists of 13 residues. The CDR3 loop reads CAWSNPGGSGYTF. DNA for the CDR3: TGTGCCTGGAGTAATCCCGGGGGGAGTGGCTACACCTTC.

V gene TRBV10-3 combines with J gene TRBJ2-7, with D possibly matching TRBD1 (6 bases). The CDR3 loop spans 13 amino acids. The germline V gene encodes CDR1 ENHRY and CDR2 SYGVKD. V was clipped by 7 bases and J by 0 bases, with 10 bases between them. The CDR3 DNA reads TGTGCCATCACGCAGGGGAACTCCTACGAGCAGTACTTC. Its translation: CAITQGNSYEQYF.

The chain is built from TRBV7-2 and TRBJ2-7, with 8 bases lining up with TRBD1. CDR1 is SGHTA, CDR2 FQGNSA, per germline. The CDR3 is 14 residues long. V lost 5 bases and J lost 6; bases outside the gene matches: 9. The CDR3 nucleotides are TGTGCCAGCAGCCTCCAGGACAGGGCCGGCGAGCAGTACTTC. Amino acids: CASSLQDRAGEQYF.

The CDR3: CASSLLIQETQYF. CDR3 bases: TGTGCCAGCTCACTTTTAATACAAGAGACCCAGTACTTC. This chain joins TRBV18 and TRBJ2-5; no clear D gene. Germline V gene lookup returns CDR1 KGHSH and CDR2 LQKENI. The CDR3 runs 13 residues. Trimming pared 4 bases from V and 2 bases from J, leaving 8 bases between.

The V and J genes are TRBV5-6 and TRBJ1-2; no clear D gene. The V gene's germline CDR1 is SGHDT and CDR2 YYEEEE. There are 14 residues in the CDR3. V was shortened by 3 bases and J by 2 bases, with 11 bases between the two germline ends. The CDR3 DNA reads TGTGCCAGCAGCTCAATTCTTCCCAACTATGGCTACACCTTC. Translating it yields CASSSILPNYGYTF.

The chain carries TRBV5-1 and TRBJ2-3; 7 nucleotides agree with TRBD1. CDR3 length: 14 amino acids. Germline CDR1 reads SGHRS; CDR2 reads YFSETQ. V was pared by 4 bases and J by 3 bases, with 5 bases of the junction left unmatched. DNA for the CDR3: TGCGCCAGCAGCGGGACAGTAACAACAGATACGCAGTATTTT. Its protein is CASSGTVTTDTQYF.

V is TRBV6-2 or TRBV6-3 and J is TRBJ1-6; D gene ambiguous. CDR1 and CDR2 from the germline V gene are MNHEY and SVGEGT. Trimming took off 4 bases at V and 0 bases at J, with 10 bases between the two ends. The CDR3 runs to 16 residues. The CDR3 protein is CASSFSGSSYNSPLHF. The CDR3 DNA reads as TGTGCCAGCAGTTTTTCGGGAAGCTCCTATAATTCACCCCTCCACTTT.

V is TRBV19 and J is TRBJ2-7; 8 nucleotides line up with TRBD2. The CDR3 covers 14 residues. Germline V lookup: CDR1 LNHDA, CDR2 SQIVND (reference sequence). Trimming at V came to 3 bases and at J to 4 bases, leaving 5 bases not matched to a gene. CDR3 amino acids: CASSMVIAGYEQYF. The CDR3 DNA reads TGTGCCAGTAGTATGGTGATAGCGGGATACGAGCAGTACTTC.

The gene calls are TRBV24-1 and TRBJ2-3; possibly TRBD1 for D (6 bases). The CDR3 contains 15 residues. V was pared by 5 bases and J by 6 bases, with 17 bases between. CDR1 and CDR2 from the germline V gene are KGHDR and SFDVKD. CDR3 coding DNA: TGTGCCACCAGTGCGGCGTCCCAGGGGCTGGATACGCAGTATTTT. This gives the protein CATSAASQGLDTQYF.

This clone showed up just a few times. The chain joins TRBV10-3 to TRBJ1-4; D gene ambiguous. CDR1 ENHRY and CDR2 SYGVKD come from the germline V gene. The V gene lost 2 bases and the J gene lost 3 bases, with 4 bases spanning the gap. This CDR3 has 13 residues. The CDR3, as DNA: TGTGCCATCAGTGAGCGGTCTAATGAAAAACTGTTTTTT. Translation: CAISERSNEKLFF.

The chain couples TRBV9 to TRBJ2-7; 9 bases agree with TRBD2. The CDR3 contains 14 residues. Germline V gene sequence: CDR1 SGDLS, CDR2 YYNGEE. J was trimmed by 3 bases and V by 4 bases; bases with no gene match: 5. The CDR3 spells CASSRGGANYEQYF. The CDR3 nucleotides are TGTGCCAGCAGCCGCGGGGGGGCCAACTACGAGCAGTACTTC.

The chain joins TRBV4-1 to TRBJ2-7; 11 bases agree with TRBD2. The CDR3 has 16 amino acids. Germline-derived CDR1 and CDR2 are MGHRA and YSYEKL. V lost 1 base, J lost 3 bases, and 5 bases stayed unmatched. The CDR3 DNA sequence: TGCGCCAGCAGCCAAGTTCTAGCGGGAGGTAACTACGAGCAGTACTTC. Encoded protein: CASSQVLAGGNYEQYF.

The J gene is TRBJ2-5, the V gene TRBV2; D ambiguous. The germline V gene has CDR1 SNHLY and CDR2 FYNNEI. The CDR3 has 11 residues. V dropped 7 bases and J dropped 1 base, with 4 bases sitting between them. In nucleotides, the CDR3 is TGTGCCAGCATGGGCCAAGAGACCCAGTACTTC. It specifies CASMGQETQYF. Looking up the rest from reference TRBV2 and TRBJ2-5 gives the full variable domain: EPEVTQTPSHQVTQMGQEVILRCVPISNHLYFYWYRQILGQKVEFLVSFYNNEISEKSEIFDDQFSVERPDGSNFTLKIRSTKLEDSAMYFCASMGQETQYFGPGTRLLVL.

CDR3 sequence (DNA): TGTGCCAGCAGCTTTCCAGTTTATCGGCACTACGAGCAGTACTTC. Residues: CASSFPVYRHYEQYF. The V and J genes are TRBV5-8 and TRBJ2-7; no reliable D call. This CDR3 is built from 15 residues. Germline values: CDR1 SGHTS, CDR2 YDEGEE. V lost 2 bases, J lost 3 bases, and 15 bases lay in between.

This clone was counted between two and nine times. The chain employs TRBV2 and TRBJ1-5; tentative D call: TRBD1 (5 bases). Trimming pared 1 base from V and 5 bases from J, leaving 9 bases between. CDR3 length: 14 amino acids. CDR1 and CDR2 from the germline V gene are SNHLY and FYNNEI. CDR3 protein: CASSEERGHQPQHF. In DNA, the CDR3 is TGTGCCAGCAGTGAAGAGCGGGGACATCAGCCCCAGCATTTT.

The V call is TRBV10-3, the J call TRBJ1-3; the match to TRBD1 covers 7 bases. The CDR3 covers 12 residues. Germline CDR1 ENHRY, CDR2 SYGVKD. V shed 3 bases, J shed 9 bases, and the junction held 2 bases outside the gene matches. The CDR3, as DNA: TGTGCCATCAGTGACAGGGGGACCACCATATATTTT. Its protein is CAISDRGTTIYF.

CDR3 residues: CASTLPGSSYNEQFF. The CDR3 DNA reads as TGTGCCAGCACCCTCCCGGGCAGCTCCTACAATGAGCAGTTCTTC. The rearrangement joins TRBV5-8 to TRBJ2-1; no firm D call. The length of the CDR3 is 15 residues. Germline V lookup: CDR1 SGHTS, CDR2 YDEGEE. V was cut by 6 bases and J by 0 bases, with 13 bases left in between.

V and J are TRBV2 and TRBJ2-7; 12 bases agree with TRBD1. V gave up 4 bases and J gave up 6 bases; unmatched junction bases: 10. The CDR3 loop spans 16 amino acids. Germline CDR1 and CDR2: SNHLY and FYNNEI. In DNA form, the CDR3 reads TGTGCCAGCAGTGTGCGTCGGGACAGGGGGCTTGGCGAGCAGTACTTC. Protein sequence: CASSVRRDRGLGEQYF.

The chain couples TRBV27 to TRBJ2-5; possibly TRBD2 for D (6 bases). CDR1 is MNHEY, CDR2 SMNVEV, per germline (reference sequence). The CDR3 is 16 residues long. V dropped 5 bases and J dropped 4 bases, with 20 bases sitting between them. The CDR3 protein is CASSPHPRGGRETQYF. Here the CDR3 DNA reads TGTGCCAGCAGTCCCCACCCCCGGGGAGGACGAGAGACCCAGTACTTC.

This clone was found a few times. The CDR3 DNA sequence: TGTGCCAGCAGCCGGGGTCCGAACACTGAAGCTTTCTTT. Protein sequence: CASSRGPNTEAFF. The genes are TRBV9 and TRBJ1-1; D is undetermined. V gave up 4 bases and J gave up 1 base, with 8 bases separating them. Germline V gives CDR1 SGDLS, CDR2 YYNGEE. The CDR3 length is 13 residues.

The CDR3 bases are TGTGCCAGCAGCGTCGCTTCGGGAGGGGGCTTAGGTGGCTACACCTTC. Protein: CASSVASGGGLGGYTF. The chain couples TRBV5-6 to TRBJ1-2, with TRBD1 matching 7 bases. The CDR3 totals 16 residues. Looked up from germline, CDR1 is SGHDT and CDR2 is YYEEEE. The V and J ends lost 4 bases and 7 bases, in that order; junction bases with no gene match: 16. Together with reference TRBV5-6 and TRBJ1-2, the CDR3 gives the full variable domain: DAGVTQSPTHLIKTRGQQVTLRCSPKSGHDTVSWYQQALGQGPQFIFQYYEEEERQRGNFPDRFSGHQFPNYSSELNVNALLLGDSALYLCASSVASGGGLGGYTFGSGTRLTVV.

The chain uses TRBV29-1 and TRBJ1-2, with D perhaps TRBD1 (5 bases). CDR3 length equals 14 residues. Germline values: CDR1 SQVTM, CDR2 ANQGSEA. Deletions cut 2 bases from V and 2 bases from J, with 12 bases between. Here the CDR3 DNA reads TGCAGCGTTGAATCATCCCGACAGAACTATGGCTACACCTTC. Its protein product is CSVESSRQNYGYTF.

The chain is built from TRBV5-8 and TRBJ2-5, with D hard to call. The CDR3 runs 17 residues. V shed 3 bases and J shed 1 base, with 19 bases lying between them. CDR1 and CDR2 from the germline V gene are SGHTS and YDEGEE. CDR3 residues: CASSSGTAPWGQETQYF. CDR3 coding DNA: TGTGCCAGCAGCTCCGGAACAGCACCGTGGGGCCAAGAGACCCAGTACTTC.

CDR3 amino acids: CASSFSGNEQYF. DNA for the CDR3: TGTGCCAGCAGTTTTTCCGGGAACGAGCAGTACTTC. The chain couples TRBV28 to TRBJ2-7; a weak D match, TRBD2 (5 bases). Trimming took 3 bases from V and 5 from J, leaving 8 bases between them. This CDR3 region has 12 residues. Germline V gene data show CDR1 as MDHEN and CDR2 as SYDVKM.

This clone was seen more than once but under ten times. V gene TRBV5-5 combines with J gene TRBJ1-6, with TRBD1 as a possible D gene (6 bases). In germline, CDR1 is SGHKS, CDR2 YYEKEE (reference sequence). V dropped 2 bases and J dropped 8 bases, with 14 bases sitting between them. The CDR3 length is 15 residues. CDR3 amino acids: CASSFDWDMDSPLHF. The CDR3, as DNA: TGTGCCAGCAGCTTCGATTGGGACATGGATTCACCCCTCCACTTT.

This chain connects TRBV9 to TRBJ2-7, with D unresolved. Trimming took 0 bases from V and 0 from J, leaving 7 bases between them. The germline V gene encodes CDR1 SGDLS and CDR2 YYNGEE. The length of the CDR3 is 14 residues. The CDR3 protein is CASSVGVLSYEQYF. The CDR3 nucleotides read TGTGCCAGCAGCGTAGGGGTTCTCTCCTACGAGCAGTACTTC.

The chain employs TRBV6-5 and TRBJ2-5; 9 bases are a match to TRBD2. The J segment lost 2 bases and the V segment lost 6 bases, leaving 1 base of the junction unmatched. Per germline, CDR1 MNHEY and CDR2 SVGAGI. The CDR3 runs to 13 residues. As DNA, the CDR3 is TGTGCCAGCAGGCTAGCGGGGCAAGAGACCCAGTACTTC. This translates into CASRLAGQETQYF.